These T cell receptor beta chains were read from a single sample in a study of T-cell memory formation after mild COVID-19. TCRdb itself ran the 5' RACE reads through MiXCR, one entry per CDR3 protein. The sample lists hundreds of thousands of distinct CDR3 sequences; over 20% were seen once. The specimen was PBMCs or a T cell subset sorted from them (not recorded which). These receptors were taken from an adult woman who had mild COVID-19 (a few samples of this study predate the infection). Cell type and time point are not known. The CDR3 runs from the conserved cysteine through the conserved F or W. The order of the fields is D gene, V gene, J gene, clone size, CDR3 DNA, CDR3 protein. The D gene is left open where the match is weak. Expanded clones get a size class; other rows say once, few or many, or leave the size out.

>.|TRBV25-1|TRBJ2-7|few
TGTGCCAGCAGGGGTAGATACGAGCAGTACTTC
CASRGRYEQYF
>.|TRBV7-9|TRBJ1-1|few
TGTGCCAGCAGCTTCGGGGCCCCTTTAGGGGATGAAGCTTTCTTT
CASSFGAPLGDEAFF
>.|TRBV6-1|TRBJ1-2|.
TGTGCCAGCAGTGAACACAGTTACTATGGCTACACCTTC
CASSEHSYYGYTF
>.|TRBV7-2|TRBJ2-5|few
TGTGCCAGCAGCTTATCTAGGAGGAGGGGTGGGGAGACCCAGTACTTC
CASSLSRRRGGETQYF
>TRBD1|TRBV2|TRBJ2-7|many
TGTGCCAGCAGTTCCGGGACAGGGGGGCCTGGGCGGCAGTACTTC
CASSSGTGGPGRQYF
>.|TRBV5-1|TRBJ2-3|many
TGTGCCAGCAGCTTAGGACCGACAAGCACAGATACGCAGTATTTT
CASSLGPTSTDTQYF
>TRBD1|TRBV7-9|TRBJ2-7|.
TGTGCCAGCAGGTCACCTCTGGGGACAGGGGTCCGCGAGCAGTACTTC
CASRSPLGTGVREQYF
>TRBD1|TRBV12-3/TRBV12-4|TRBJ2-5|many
TGTGCCAGCACCCGGACAGGGGGAGAGACCCAGTACTTC
CASTRTGGETQYF
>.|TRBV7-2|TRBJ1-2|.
TGTGCCAGCCGGGACTCACCTAACTATGGCTACACCTTC
CASRDSPNYGYTF
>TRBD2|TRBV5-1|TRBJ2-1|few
TGCGCCAGCAGCCCCCGAGGACTAGCGGCTTTCTCCTACAATGAGCAGTTCTTC
CASSPRGLAAFSYNEQFF
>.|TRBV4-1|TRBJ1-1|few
TGCGCCAGCAGCCAAGGCCGCCGACTGAACACTGAAGCTTTCTTT
CASSQGRRLNTEAFF
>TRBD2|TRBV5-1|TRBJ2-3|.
TGCGCCAGCAGGTCTAGCGGAAGCACAGATACGCAGTATTTT
CASRSSGSTDTQYF
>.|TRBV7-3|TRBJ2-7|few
TGTGCCAGCAGCTTAACCCGGGAAGGCGAGCAGTACTTC
CASSLTREGEQYF
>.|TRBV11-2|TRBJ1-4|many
TGTGCCAGCAGCTTCGATCCTCCATCTGAAAAACTGTTTTTT
CASSFDPPSEKLFF
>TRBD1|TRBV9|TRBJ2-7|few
TGTGCCAGCAGCGTTGGTGGACAGGTTTACGAGCAGTACTTC
CASSVGGQVYEQYF
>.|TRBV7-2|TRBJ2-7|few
TGTGCCAGCAGCTTAGTCCCGACGTACTACGAGCAGTACTTC
CASSLVPTYYEQYF
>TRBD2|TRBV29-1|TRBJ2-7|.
TGCAGCGTGGGGACTAGTCCCACCTACGAGCAGTACTTC
CSVGTSPTYEQYF
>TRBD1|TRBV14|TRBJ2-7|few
TGTGCCAGCAGCCTCCTGACCGGGACAGGGGGGAGATACGAGCAGTACTTC
CASSLLTGTGGRYEQYF
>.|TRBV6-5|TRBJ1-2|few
TGTGCCAGCAGTTACTCGACGGGGGTTCGGGCCTATGGCTACACCTTC
CASSYSTGVRAYGYTF
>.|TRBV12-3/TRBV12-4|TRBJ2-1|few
TGTGCCAGCAGGGGGGCGTTGAAGGAGCAGTTCTTC
CASRGALKEQFF
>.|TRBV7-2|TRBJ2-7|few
TGTGCCAGCAGCTCAGTGGGGAGAGATGAGCAGTACTTC
CASSSVGRDEQYF
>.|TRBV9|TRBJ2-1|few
TGTGCCAGCAGCGCGCACCACGGGACACGATACAATGAGCAGTTCTTC
CASSAHHGTRYNEQFF
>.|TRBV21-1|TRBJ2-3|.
TGTGCCAGCAGCTCCCGACCGGGAGATACGCAGTATTTT
CASSSRPGDTQYF
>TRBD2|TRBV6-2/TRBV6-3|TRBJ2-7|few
TGTGCCAGCAGTTACACCACCCTGATAGGACTAGCGGGTTCCTACGAGCAGTACTTC
CASSYTTLIGLAGSYEQYF
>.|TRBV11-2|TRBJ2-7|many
TGTGCCAGCAGCCGCCGGGACACCGGACCCGAGCAGTACTTC
CASSRRDTGPEQYF